The T cell receptor (beta chain) under discussion was sequenced for a study of response to subunit inactivated influenza vaccine. TCRdb re-called the RT-PCR reads with MiXCR, one entry per CDR3 protein. The repertoire holds about 780,000 distinct CDR3 sequences, about 18% seen once, with roughly a tenth in the top ten. Germline V CDR1 and CDR2: MNHNS, SASEGT. This CDR3 region has 15 residues. V was trimmed by 2 bases and J by 5 bases, leaving 12 bases between them. The study, taken as a whole, reports: Each seasonal influenza vaccination, the authors suggested, recruits few new T cells.

Points on this clonotype: The antigen is unknown.

The clonotype originates from a man between 45 and 60 years old who received an inactivated influenza vaccine. The chain recombines TRBV6-1 with TRBJ2-2, with D perhaps TRBD2 (6 bases). The material was PBMCs from blood, obtained approximately 5 days after vaccination. The CDR3 DNA is TGTGCCAGCAGTGAAAATAGGGCGGGAACCGGGGAGCTGTTTTTT. This codes for CASSENRAGTGELFF.